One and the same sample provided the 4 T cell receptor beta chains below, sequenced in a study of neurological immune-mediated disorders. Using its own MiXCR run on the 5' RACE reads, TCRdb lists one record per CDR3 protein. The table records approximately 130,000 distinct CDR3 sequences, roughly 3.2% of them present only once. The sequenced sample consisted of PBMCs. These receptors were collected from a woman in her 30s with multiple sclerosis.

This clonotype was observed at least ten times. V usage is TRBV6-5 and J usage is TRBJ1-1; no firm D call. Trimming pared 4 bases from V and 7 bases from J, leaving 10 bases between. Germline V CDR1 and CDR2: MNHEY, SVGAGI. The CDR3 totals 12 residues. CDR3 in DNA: TGTGCCAGCAGTTCTGGAATAGGTGAAGCTTTCTTT. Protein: CASSSGIGEAFF.

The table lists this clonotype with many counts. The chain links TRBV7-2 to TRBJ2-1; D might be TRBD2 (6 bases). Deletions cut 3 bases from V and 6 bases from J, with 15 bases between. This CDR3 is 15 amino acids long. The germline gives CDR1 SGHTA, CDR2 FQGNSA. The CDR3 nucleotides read TGTGCCAGCAGCTTGCGGCGGGATGAGAGCAATGAGCAGTTCTTC. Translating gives CASSLRRDESNEQFF.

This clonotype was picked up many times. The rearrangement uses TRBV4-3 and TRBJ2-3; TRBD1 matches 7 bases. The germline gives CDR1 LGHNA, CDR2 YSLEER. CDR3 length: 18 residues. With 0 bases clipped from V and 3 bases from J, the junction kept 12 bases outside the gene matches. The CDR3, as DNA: TGCGCCAGCAGCCAAGATTGGGGGACCGGGACAGAGACAGATACGCAGTATTTT. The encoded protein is CASSQDWGTGTETDTQYF.

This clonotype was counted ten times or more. The CDR3 DNA reads TGCAGTGCTAGGTCCGGGGGGACCGGGGAGCTGTTTTTT. Amino acid sequence: CSARSGGTGELFF. This chain uses TRBV20-1 with TRBJ2-2, with 7 bases lining up with TRBD2. Germline trimming cut 3 bases from V and 5 bases from J; bases unmatched to any gene: 3. The CDR3 has 13 residues. CDR1 is DFQATT and CDR2 is SNEGSKA in the germline V gene (reference sequence).